What follows is one T cell receptor beta chain and its context. The data stem from a study of blood T cell repertoires in COVID-19. About the study: The analysed material was cDNA or gDNA that came from T cells, B-cell-depleted T cells, or PBMCs.

Authors' methods: Reference gene primer amplification gave estimated nucleated cell counts. Measured with immunoSEQ multiplex PCR; TCRdb has only the in-frame clones, and not every one. V, J and clone size were drawn from that table, and D and trimming were deduced from the DNA. The repertoire holds around 93,000 clones, about 86% seen once, with 3.5% to 5% in the top ten. Trimming removed 1 base from V and 13 bases from J, with 13 bases in between. CDR3 length equals 12 residues. CDR1 is SGHAT, CDR2 FQNNGV, per germline. The chain carries TRBV11-2 and TRBJ1-2; no definite D call. This TCR derives from a man aged 55-75 years with acute or convalescent COVID-19. The sample consisted of peripheral blood. CDR3 nucleotide sequence: TGTGCCAGCAGCTTAGGTACTCCGAACCCCACCTTC. Amino acid sequence: CASSLGTPNPTF.